This T cell receptor beta chain is drawn from a study of shared clonotypes between healthy human individuals. Findings and limits, study-wide: Across a handful of donors, naive CD4 shared 5% to 6.5%, naive CD8 around 3.8%, memory CD4 roughly 2.4%, memory CD8 under 0.5%. Genetic and exposure-history diversity was limited by the few donors.

Worth noting for this clone: Its specificity is unknown.

Germline CDR1 is SGHNT and CDR2 is YYREEE (reference sequence). The CDR3 runs to 16 residues. V dropped 0 bases and J dropped 6 bases, with 15 bases sitting between them. As processed by the authors: Junction-only sequences without quality scores were provided by ImmunoSEQ, so filtering was different. Data came from immunoSEQ multiplex PCR; TCRdb stores just in-frame clones and leaves some out. V and J calls and clone size come straight from that table; D and trimming were deduced from the DNA. The sample carries around 1,000,000 clones, 77% recorded once. This clonotype was sampled from a man younger than 35 in good health. Some clones in this sample may be carry-over from other donors' samples. Sequencing was performed on memory CD4+ T cells from PBMCs. The subset denotes: CD45RA-negative fraction. The chain combines TRBV5-4 with TRBJ2-2, with a tentative D call TRBD1 (5 bases). The CDR3 DNA reads as TGTGCCAGCAGCTTGGCGTGGCAGGGCGTGCCCGGGGAGCTGTTTTTT. This translates into CASSLAWQGVPGELFF.